This T cell receptor (beta chain) derives from a study of CXCR3-negative and CXCR3-positive naive CD8 T cells. About the study: The libraries together contributed 110 million to 150 million TRB reads, each supplying about 1.5 +/- 0.3 million. Whole-study findings and limits: Naive subsets were similarly diverse, while memory CD8+ repertoires were much less diverse. More hydrophobic TRB CDR3s occurred in CXCR3-positive than in CXCR3-negative naive cells. The level of CXCR3 expression partially decreased after cryopreservation; the majority of assays used fresh PBMCs. The TRBV-TRBJ usage of naive CXCR3-negative and CXCR3-positive cells was similar, but that of memory cells differed.

The study made its TRB cDNA libraries by 5' RACE, adding UMI labels. With the 5' RACE reads reprocessed, TCRdb shows one record per CDR3 protein and no DNA. The listing contains under 150,000 distinct CDR3 sequences. Comment on this clonotype: The antigen is not known.

The sequence derives from a human donor in good health. Some clones in this sample may be carry-over from other donors' samples. The sequenced material came from naive CXCR3+ CD8+ T cells from blood. Subset indicated: CD45RO-CCR7+CD27+CD95- naive CD8+ T cells expressing CXCR3 (TNR3+).

The CDR3 sequence is CASRTDWTADYTF. The chain combines TRBV27 with TRBJ1-2. The CDR3 covers 13 residues. Per the germline V gene, CDR1 is MNHEY and CDR2 is SMNVEV (reference sequence).